The 14 T cell receptor beta chains given below trace back to one sample, sequenced in a study of a mutant IDH1 vaccine in newly diagnosed glioma (dated by TCRdb to 2020 to 2022). No antigen has been assigned to these receptors. The method behind the library was the immunoSEQ multiplex PCR assay. TCRdb provides this immuneACCESS table in a form limited to in-frame rearrangements. Some clones are lacking; in checked studies, under half of them reflect an unresolved V gene, and why the rest are absent is not known. The sample contains about 20,000 clones, almost 85% of them found a single time. Of the sample, about 13% falls within the top ten clones. This specimen's time point label, interpreted: week 23, last vaccination. Every vaccine dose consisted of 300 ug of a 20-mer mutant IDH1 peptide in Montanide, administered subcutaneously together with topical imiquimod. This specimen consisted of PBMCs, obtained from a glioma patient whose treatment included an IDH1 peptide vaccine. The source is a man aged 25-40 years with glioma.

V gene TRBV5-8 combines with J gene TRBJ2-2, with TRBD2 matching 9 bases. Losses at the gene ends were 0 bases for V and 0 bases for J; bases not matched to a gene: 6. Germline V gene data show CDR1 as SGHTS and CDR2 as YDEGEE. This CDR3 is 18 amino acids long. The CDR3 coding sequence is TGTGCCAGCAGCTTGGGCGCAGCGGGAGGTTCGAACACCGGGGAGCTGTTTTTT. As protein: CASSLGAAGGSNTGELFF.

The rearrangement links TRBV6-1 to TRBJ1-5; D is uncertain. The CDR3 runs to 13 residues. Trimming removed 6 bases from V and 6 bases from J, with 12 bases in between. Germline V gene lookup returns CDR1 MNHNS and CDR2 SASEGT. The CDR3 spells CASRAEGGQPQHF. The CDR3 nucleotides are TGTGCCAGCAGGGCGGAGGGAGGTCAGCCCCAGCATTTT.

CDR3 sequence reads: CASSLGGNYGYTF. The CDR3, as DNA: TGTGCCAGCAGCCTGGGGGGTAACTATGGCTACACCTTC. The rearrangement joins TRBV27 to TRBJ1-2, with a tentative D call TRBD1 (5 bases). Trimming shortened V by 6 bases and J by 1 base, and 9 bases separated the two germline ends. Germline-derived CDR1 and CDR2 are MNHEY and SMNVEV (reference sequence). CDR3 length equals 13 residues.

This rearrangement joins TRBV21-1 to TRBJ2-6; whether TRBD1, the table's D call, matches the DNA was not checked. TRBV21-1 is classified as a pseudogene. The CDR3 runs 17 residues. CDR3 DNA: TGTGCCAGCAGCAATTGGACAGGGGGCGGTGGGGCCAACGTCCTGACTTTC. Its protein product is CASSNWTGGGGANVLTF.

This chain uses TRBV6-1 with TRBJ1-1; D unresolved. V lost 2 bases and J 1 base, leaving 11 bases between the germline ends. The CDR3 runs 15 residues. Looked up from germline, CDR1 is MNHNS and CDR2 is SASEGT. CDR3 sequence (DNA): TGTGCCAGCAGTGAAATTGGCACGGGGAACACTGAAGCTTTCTTT. Translated: CASSEIGTGNTEAFF.

The sample holds a few counts of this clone. The V gene is TRBV30, the J gene TRBJ1-1; TRBD1 agrees at 8 bases. The CDR3 consists of 12 residues. Germline-derived CDR1 and CDR2 are GTSNPN and SVGIG (reference sequence). With 2 bases clipped from V and 6 bases from J, the junction kept 2 bases outside the gene matches. The CDR3 DNA is TGTGCCTGGAGTTTACAGGGGGCTGAAGCTTTCTTT. It yields the protein CAWSLQGAEAFF. The full variable domain, with the rest looked up from reference TRBV30 and TRBJ1-1, is SQTIHQWPATLVQPVGSPLSLECTVEGTSNPNLYWYRQAAGRGLQLLFYSVGIGQISSEVPQNLSASRPQDRQFILSSKKLLLSDSGFYLCAWSLQGAEAFFGQGTRLTVV.

This chain links TRBV11-2 with TRBJ2-1; 7 bases fit TRBD2. This CDR3 has 13 residues. V was pared by 2 bases and J by 10 bases, with 5 bases of the junction left unmatched. CDR1 and CDR2 (germline): SGHAT, FQNNGV. CDR3 DNA: TGTGCCAGCAGCTTAATGACCGGGAGGGAGCAGTTCTTC. Translated, it gives CASSLMTGREQFF.

The chain employs TRBV30 and TRBJ2-7; D not certain. The CDR3 sequence is 13 residues long. V gave up 4 bases and J gave up 5 bases, with 15 bases separating them. Germline CDR1 and CDR2: GTSNPN and SVGIG (reference sequence). CDR3 sequence reads: CAWNRPYYDEQYF. The CDR3, as DNA: TGTGCCTGGAATCGGCCCTACTACGACGAGCAGTACTTC.

This chain links TRBV6-5 with TRBJ1-3, with 8 bases lining up with TRBD1. The junction had 5 bases not matched to a gene; V was cut back by 6 bases and J by 4 bases. The CDR3 is 14 residues long. Germline V gene data show CDR1 as MNHEY and CDR2 as SVGAGI. The CDR3 here is CASSFGQGGNTIYF. DNA of the CDR3: TGTGCCAGCAGCTTCGGACAGGGAGGAAACACCATATATTTT.

This rearrangement joins TRBV6-5 to TRBJ2-5; unclear D gene. The CDR3 runs to 13 residues. From germline, CDR1 is MNHEY and CDR2 SVGAGI. V was cut by 5 bases and J by 4 bases, with 11 bases left in between. CDR3 loop: CASSSHDGETQYF. The CDR3 nucleotides read TGTGCCAGCAGTAGCCACGACGGAGAGACCCAGTACTTC.

In this sample, this clone is medium-sized. The rearrangement joins TRBV29-1 to TRBJ1-1; D is undetermined. The CDR3 runs to 12 residues. Trimming stripped 2 bases from V and 4 bases from J, with 8 bases between. CDR1 SQVTM and CDR2 ANQGSEA come from the germline V gene. The CDR3 sequence is CSVEKTTTEAFF. In nucleotides, the CDR3 is TGCAGCGTTGAAAAGACAACCACTGAAGCTTTCTTT.

CDR3 nucleotide sequence: TGTGCCAGCACCCAGGGGAATCAGCCCCAGCATTTT. As protein: CASTQGNQPQHF. The rearrangement links TRBV28 to TRBJ1-5; weak D call: TRBD1 (6 bases). V lost 7 bases, J lost 4 bases, and 8 bases lay in between. CDR3 length equals 12 residues. CDR1 and CDR2 from the germline V gene are MDHEN and SYDVKM. Looking up the rest from reference TRBV28 and TRBJ1-5 gives the full variable domain: DVKVTQSSRYLVKRTGEKVFLECVQDMDHENMFWYRQDPGLGLRLIYFSYDVKMKEKGDIPEGYSVSREKKERFSLILESASTNQTSMYLCASTQGNQPQHFGDGTRLSIL.

This clone is deemed medium-sized. V and J are TRBV6-4 and TRBJ2-1; D is unresolved. The germline gives CDR1 MRHNA, CDR2 SNTAGT. The CDR3 contains 12 residues. Between the trimmed V and J ends, which lost 3 bases and 6 bases, there was a span of 6 bases. CDR3 coding DNA: TGTGCCAGCAGTGAGGGCGGCAATGAGCAGTTCTTC. Translating gives CASSEGGNEQFF.

The rearrangement links TRBV29-1 to TRBJ2-5; TRBD1 matches 8 bases. The V segment lost 4 bases and the J segment 5 bases; nucleotides outside the gene matches: 6. This CDR3 has 13 residues. CDR1 and CDR2 from the germline V gene are SQVTM and ANQGSEA. The CDR3 sequence is CSVARGHEETQYF. The DNA of the CDR3 is TGCAGCGTTGCCAGGGGGCACGAGGAGACCCAGTACTTC.